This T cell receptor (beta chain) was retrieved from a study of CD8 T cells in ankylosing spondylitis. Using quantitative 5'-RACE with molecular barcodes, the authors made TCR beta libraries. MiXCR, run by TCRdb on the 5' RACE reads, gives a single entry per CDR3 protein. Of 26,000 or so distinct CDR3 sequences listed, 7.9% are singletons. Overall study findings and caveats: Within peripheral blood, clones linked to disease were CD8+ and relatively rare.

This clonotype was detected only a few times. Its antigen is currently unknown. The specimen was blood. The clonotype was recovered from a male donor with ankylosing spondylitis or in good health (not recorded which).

Here the CDR3 reads CASSSSGALGYNEQFF. CDR3 sequence (DNA): TGTGCCAGCAGTTCCTCGGGGGCACTTGGATACAATGAGCAGTTCTTC. The genes are TRBV7-3 and TRBJ2-1; D may match TRBD1 or TRBD2 (6 bases each). Trimming shortened V by 6 bases and J by 4 bases, and 19 bases separated the two germline ends. The CDR3 covers 16 residues. CDR1 is SGHTA and CDR2 is FQGTGA in the germline V gene.